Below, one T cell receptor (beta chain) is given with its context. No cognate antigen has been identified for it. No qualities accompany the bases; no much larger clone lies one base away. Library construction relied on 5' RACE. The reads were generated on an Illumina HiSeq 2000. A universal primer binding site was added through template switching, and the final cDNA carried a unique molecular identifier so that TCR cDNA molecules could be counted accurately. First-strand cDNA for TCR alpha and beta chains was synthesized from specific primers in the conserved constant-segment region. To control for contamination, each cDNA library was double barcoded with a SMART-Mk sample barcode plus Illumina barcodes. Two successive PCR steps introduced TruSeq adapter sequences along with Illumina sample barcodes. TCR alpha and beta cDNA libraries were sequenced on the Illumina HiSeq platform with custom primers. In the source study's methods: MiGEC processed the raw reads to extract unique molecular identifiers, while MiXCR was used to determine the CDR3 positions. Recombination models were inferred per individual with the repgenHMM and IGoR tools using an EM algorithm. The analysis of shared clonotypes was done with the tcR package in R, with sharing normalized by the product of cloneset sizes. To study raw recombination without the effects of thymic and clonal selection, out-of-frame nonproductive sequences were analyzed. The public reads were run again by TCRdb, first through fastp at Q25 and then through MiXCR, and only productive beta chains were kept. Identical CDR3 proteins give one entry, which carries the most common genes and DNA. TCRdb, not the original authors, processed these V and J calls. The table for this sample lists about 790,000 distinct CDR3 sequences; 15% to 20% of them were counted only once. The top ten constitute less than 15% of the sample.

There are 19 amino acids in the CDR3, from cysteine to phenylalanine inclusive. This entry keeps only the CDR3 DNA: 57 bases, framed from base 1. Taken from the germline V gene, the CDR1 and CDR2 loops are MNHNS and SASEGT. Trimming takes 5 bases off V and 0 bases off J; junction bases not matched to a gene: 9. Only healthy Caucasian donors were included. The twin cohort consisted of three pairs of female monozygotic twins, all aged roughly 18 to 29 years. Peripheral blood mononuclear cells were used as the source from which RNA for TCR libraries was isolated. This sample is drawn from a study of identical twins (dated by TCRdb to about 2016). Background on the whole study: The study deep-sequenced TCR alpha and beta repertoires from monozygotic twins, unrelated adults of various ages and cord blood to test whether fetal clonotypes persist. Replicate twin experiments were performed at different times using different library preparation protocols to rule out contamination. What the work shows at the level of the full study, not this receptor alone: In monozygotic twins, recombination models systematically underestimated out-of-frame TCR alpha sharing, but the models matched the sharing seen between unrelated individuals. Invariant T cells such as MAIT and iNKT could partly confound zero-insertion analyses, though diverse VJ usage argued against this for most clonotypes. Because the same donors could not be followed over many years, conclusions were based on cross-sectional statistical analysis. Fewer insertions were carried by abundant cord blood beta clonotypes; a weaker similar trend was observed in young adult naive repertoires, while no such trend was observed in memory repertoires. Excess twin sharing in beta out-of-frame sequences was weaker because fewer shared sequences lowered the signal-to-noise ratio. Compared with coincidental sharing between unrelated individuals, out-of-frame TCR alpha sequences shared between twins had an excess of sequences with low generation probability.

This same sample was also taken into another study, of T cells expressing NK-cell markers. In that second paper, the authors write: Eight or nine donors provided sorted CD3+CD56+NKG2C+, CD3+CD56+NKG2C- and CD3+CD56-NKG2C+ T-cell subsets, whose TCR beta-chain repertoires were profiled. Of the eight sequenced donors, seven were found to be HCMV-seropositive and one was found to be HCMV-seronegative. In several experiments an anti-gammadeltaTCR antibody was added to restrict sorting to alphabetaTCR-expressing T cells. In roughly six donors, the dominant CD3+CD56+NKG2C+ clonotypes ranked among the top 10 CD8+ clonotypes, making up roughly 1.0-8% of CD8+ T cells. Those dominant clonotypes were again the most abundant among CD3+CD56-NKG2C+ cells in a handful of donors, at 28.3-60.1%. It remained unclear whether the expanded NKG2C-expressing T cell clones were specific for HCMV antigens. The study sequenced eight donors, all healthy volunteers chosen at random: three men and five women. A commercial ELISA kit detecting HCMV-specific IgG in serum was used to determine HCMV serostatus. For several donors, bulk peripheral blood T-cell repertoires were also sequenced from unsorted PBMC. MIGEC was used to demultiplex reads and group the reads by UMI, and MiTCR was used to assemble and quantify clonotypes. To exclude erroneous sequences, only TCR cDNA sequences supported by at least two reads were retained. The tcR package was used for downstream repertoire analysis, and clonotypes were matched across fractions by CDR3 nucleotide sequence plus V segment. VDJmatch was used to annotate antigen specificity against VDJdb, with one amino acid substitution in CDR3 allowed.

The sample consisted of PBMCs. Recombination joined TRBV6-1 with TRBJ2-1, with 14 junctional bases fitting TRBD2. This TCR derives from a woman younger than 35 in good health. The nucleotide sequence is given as TGTGCCAGCAGTACGACTAGCGGGAGGGCCTCTAGCTCCTACAATGAGCAGTTCTTC. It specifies CASSTTSGRASSSYNEQFF.